The present T cell receptor (beta chain) was sequenced within a study of blood T cells in healthy people across ages. The overall study: About one barcoded TCR beta cDNA was captured per two T cells.

Alongside a J-beta primer mix, a sample-barcoded 5' primer served in a second PCR lasting about 6 to 12 cycles. TCRdb recomputed calls from the 5' RACE reads with MiXCR, one row per CDR3 protein. The top ten clones hold 17% of a sample with roughly 900,000 distinct CDR3 sequences, 29% of them seen once. The CDR3 is 15 amino acids. Germline-derived CDR1 and CDR2 are SEHNR and FQNEAQ (reference sequence). V shed 7 bases and J shed 5 bases, with 17 bases lying between them. The draw of peripheral blood yielded ten milliliters from each donor. The extraction recovered at least 5.5 micrograms of total RNA per sample. Worth noting for this clonotype: This sequence may be a read error, since a much larger clone differs from it by one base.

Sequencing was carried out using blood. The TCR was taken from a woman of 80 years or more in good health. The chain employs TRBV7-9 and TRBJ1-4; a weak D match, TRBD1 (5 bases). Written as DNA, the CDR3 is TGTGCCAGCATCAAAGGGGACTTAGCGAATGAAAAACTGTTTTTT. It codes for CASIKGDLANEKLFF. The full variable domain, completed using reference TRBV7-9 and TRBJ1-4, is DTGVSQNPRHKITKRGQNVTFRCDPISEHNRLYWYRQTLGQGPEFLTYFQNEAQLEKSRLLSDRFSAERPKGSFSTLEIQRTEQGDSAMYLCASIKGDLANEKLFFGSGTQLSVL.